One sample yielded the 6 T cell receptor beta chains listed below, sequenced in a study of T cell repertoires in cytomegalovirus infection. TCRdb analysed the reads with MiXCR anew, one entry per CDR3 protein. The sample has hundreds of thousands of distinct CDR3 sequences; approximately 46% are singletons. The antigens these receptors bind are not known. The starting material was cultured PBMCs, obtained from culture after CMV antigen stimulation. The source is a human donor in good health (CMV status not recorded). Some clones in this sample may be carry-over from other donors' samples.

DNA for the CDR3: TGTGCCAGTAGTACCATCGAGGATCAGCCCCAGCATTTT. Translated: CASSTIEDQPQHF. The chain is built from TRBV19 and TRBJ1-5; D gene ambiguous. Between the trimmed V and J ends, which lost 4 bases and 5 bases, there was a span of 9 bases. Germline assignment: CDR1 LNHDA and CDR2 SQIVND (reference sequence). The CDR3 sequence is 13 residues long.

The chain employs TRBV29-1 and TRBJ2-2, with D perhaps matching TRBD1 (5 bases). The V end lost 4 bases, the J end lost 3 bases, and 6 bases lay between the germline ends. CDR1 is SQVTM and CDR2 is ANQGSEA in the germline V gene. The CDR3 extends over 12 amino acids. The chain's CDR3 is CSVVGDTGELFF. DNA of the CDR3: TGCAGCGTTGTAGGGGACACCGGGGAGCTGTTTTTT.

The rearrangement joins TRBV11-2 to TRBJ2-1; the D gene is possibly TRBD1 (7 bases). In germline, CDR1 is SGHAT, CDR2 FQNNGV. The length of the CDR3 is 15 residues. V dropped 5 bases and J dropped 7 bases, with 18 bases sitting between them. The CDR3 nucleotides read TGTGCCAGCAGCCTATCGGCAGGGGGGCGGAATGAGCAGTTCTTC. It codes for CASSLSAGGRNEQFF.

The chain combines TRBV11-2 with TRBJ2-1; 11 bases agree with TRBD2. The V gene's germline CDR1 is SGHAT and CDR2 FQNNGV. This CDR3 spans 17 amino acids. V was clipped by 5 bases and J by 1 base; unmatched bases: 7. The CDR3 region is CASSRQSSGGSYNEQFF. Here the CDR3 DNA reads TGTGCCAGCAGCCGCCAGTCTAGCGGGGGGTCCTACAATGAGCAGTTCTTC.

The chain has TRBV6-1 and TRBJ1-5; D is possibly TRBD1 (5 bases). Trimming removed 3 bases at V and 1 base at J, with 10 bases between. The CDR3 has 15 residues. Germline values: CDR1 MNHNS, CDR2 SASEGT. The CDR3 nucleotides read TGTGCCAGCAGTGATAGGGGAATCAGCAATCAGCCCCAGCATTTT. Translating it yields CASSDRGISNQPQHF.

Only a few counts were recorded for this clonotype. The CDR3 sequence is CAISGDRDRAGNTIYF. DNA of the CDR3: TGTGCCATCAGCGGGGACCGGGACAGGGCTGGAAACACCATATATTTT. The chain uses TRBV10-3 and TRBJ1-3; the match to TRBD1 covers 9 bases. With V trimmed by 6 bases and J by 2 bases, 8 bases remained unmatched. Germline V gene data show CDR1 as ENHRY and CDR2 as SYGVKD. This CDR3 is 16 amino acids long.